Described below is a single T cell receptor beta chain sequence and its context. The source of the sample is a study of PD-L1 blockade in urothelial cancer. The CDR3 has 14 amino acids. V gave up 0 bases and J gave up 8 bases, with 14 bases separating them. The germline V gene has CDR1 SGHRS and CDR2 YFSETQ. Synthetic templates analogous to TCR were spiked into all PCRs individually. Clones were sequenced by immunoSEQ multiplex PCR, and TCRdb holds only the in-frame ones, with some missing. Here the sample spans about 130,000 clones, about 82% being singletons. Time point defined: peripheral blood 6 weeks after treatment start.

The sample here was PBMCs, taken around atezolizumab (anti-PD-L1) treatment. The V call is TRBV5-1, the J call TRBJ1-2; TRBD1 is a possible D gene (5 bases). This clonotype was obtained from a man in his fifties with urothelial cancer. The CDR3 region is CASSLAGQGRGYTF. For the CDR3, the DNA is TGCGCCAGCAGCTTGGCAGGGCAGGGAAGAGGCTACACCTTC.